These 8 T cell receptor beta chains share one sample of origin, sequenced in a study of Ad26.COV2.S vaccination and SARS-CoV-2 variants (dated by TCRdb to 2020 to 2023). Per the publication, the time point label means: individuals recovered from natural SARS-CoV-2 infection. Library generation was performed with the immunoSEQ multiplex PCR assay. TCRdb took this table from immuneACCESS and kept in-frame rearrangements with V and J called. Such tables lack part of the clones; where checked against another copy, unresolved V genes explain under half of the gap, and the rest is unexplained. Within this sample are 300,000 to 450,000 clones, with around 92% of them counted one time only. The ten most abundant clones make up 3.9% of the sample. The source was peripheral blood, collected after recovery from COVID-19. The receptors originated from a human donor who had recovered from COVID-19.

V is TRBV5-6 and J is TRBJ2-7; 7 bases fit TRBD1. V shed 1 base, J shed 7 bases, and the junction held 5 bases outside the gene matches. The CDR3 runs 13 residues. Germline V gene sequence: CDR1 SGHDT, CDR2 YYEEEE. The CDR3 DNA follows: TGTGCCAGCAGCTTGACCGGGACAGTGGAGCAGTACTTC. This codes for CASSLTGTVEQYF.

The rearrangement links TRBV19 to TRBJ2-3; TRBD1 matches at 10 bases. V lost 6 bases to trimming and J lost 2 bases; unmatched junction nucleotides: 2. This CDR3 has 14 amino acids. CDR1 and CDR2 (germline): LNHDA, SQIVND (reference sequence). CDR3 region: CASRDRGHTDTQYF. The DNA for the CDR3 is TGTGCCAGTAGAGACAGGGGGCACACAGATACGCAGTATTTT.

V and J are TRBV7-8 and TRBJ2-1, with D maybe TRBD2 (5 bases). The germline V gene encodes CDR1 SGHVS and CDR2 FQNEAQ. The CDR3 covers 11 residues. The V end lost 5 bases, the J end lost 9 bases, and 8 bases lay between the germline ends. CDR3 DNA sequence: TGTGCCAGCAGCCGGCGGGCTGAGCAGTTCTTC. This encodes CASSRRAEQFF.

The chain carries TRBV3-1 (or the pseudogene TRBV3-2) and TRBJ2-3; TRBD2 aligns across 9 bases. This CDR3 is 18 amino acids long. From germline, CDR1 is LGHDT and CDR2 YNNKEL (reference sequence). Unmatched junction bases numbered 9, after V lost 1 base and J lost 1 base. The CDR3 coding sequence is TGTGCCAGCAGCCAAGTTTTCATAATAGCGGGGGGCACAGATACGCAGTATTTT. It is translated as CASSQVFIIAGGTDTQYF.

This chain joins TRBV5-6 and TRBJ1-2, with 8 bases lining up with TRBD1. This CDR3 is 14 amino acids long. V lost 4 bases and J lost 4; bases outside the gene matches: 6. The germline CDR1 and CDR2 sequences are SGHDT and YYEEEE. The CDR3 sequence is CASSPLQGGYGYTF. The CDR3 bases are TGTGCCAGCAGCCCATTACAGGGGGGCTATGGCTACACCTTC.

The chain joins TRBV7-2 to TRBJ2-1; 11 positions agree with TRBD2. Unmatched junction bases numbered 12, after V lost 5 bases and J lost 0 bases. This CDR3 is built from 19 residues. CDR1 and CDR2 from the germline V gene are SGHTA and FQGNSA. As DNA, the CDR3 is TGTGCCAGCAGCCCGGTAATAGCGGGGGGGAAGAGCTCCTACAATGAGCAGTTCTTC. As protein: CASSPVIAGGKSSYNEQFF.

This chain links TRBV5-4 with TRBJ1-1; maybe TRBD1 (6 bases). Per the germline V gene, CDR1 is SGHNT and CDR2 is YYREEE (reference sequence). The length of the CDR3 is 14 residues. V gave up 4 bases and J gave up 1 base, with 11 bases separating them. The CDR3 reads CASSPQDRNTEAFF. The CDR3 DNA sequence: TGTGCCAGCAGCCCGCAGGACAGGAACACTGAAGCTTTCTTT.

The gene calls are TRBV6-4 and TRBJ2-3; possible D gene TRBD1, 5 bases. This CDR3 comprises 15 residues. The V gene lost 4 bases and the J gene lost 0 bases, with 11 bases spanning the gap. Germline values: CDR1 MRHNA, CDR2 SNTAGT. In nucleotides, the CDR3 is TGTGCCAGCAGTGTGGGGCTGGGGAGCACAGATACGCAGTATTTT. As protein: CASSVGLGSTDTQYF.